This T cell receptor (beta chain) emerged from a study of PD-L1 blockade in urothelial cancer. In the study overall: Patients' prior chemotherapy regimens numbered 0 to 3. Analysis of blood occurred 3 weeks (second dose) and 6 weeks after treatment start. Blood yielded a median of approximately 140,000 T cells per sample.

Time point described: peripheral blood 6 weeks after treatment start. Pretreatment and on-treatment samples were taken, numbering 1 to 8 per patient. Clones were read by immunoSEQ multiplex PCR, and TCRdb kept only the in-frame ones, dropping some. In the table there are about 46,000 clones, around 82% of which are singletons. The material sequenced was PBMCs, taken around atezolizumab (anti-PD-L1) treatment. This receptor was taken from a man between 50 and 59 years old with urothelial cancer.

The chain's CDR3 is CASSPLAGGNPSTDTQYF. CDR3 nucleotide sequence: TGTGCCAGCTCACCGCTAGCGGGAGGGAACCCTAGCACAGATACGCAGTATTTT. The genes are TRBV18 and TRBJ2-3; 12 positions match TRBD2. Germline CDR1 is KGHSH and CDR2 is LQKENI. After removal of 3 bases from V and 0 bases from J, the junction contained 7 bases not matched to a gene. This CDR3 has 18 residues.